These 18 T cell receptor beta chains were all obtained from the same sample, sequenced in a study of blood T cell repertoires in COVID-19. The repertoire was sequenced with immunoSEQ multiplex PCR; TCRdb's copy has only in-frame clones and lacks some. Of about 110,000 clones in the sample, 88% were seen once. The sample comprised peripheral blood. The receptors shown here come from a woman aged 45-65 years with acute or convalescent COVID-19.

The chain joins TRBV20-1 to TRBJ2-5; no reliable D call. V lost 0 bases to trimming and J lost 8 bases, with 4 bases between them. This CDR3 is 10 amino acids long. Germline CDR1 and CDR2: DFQATT and SNEGSKA (reference sequence). As DNA, the CDR3 is TGCAGTGCTAGAGATTTAACCCAGTACTTC. Amino acids: CSARDLTQYF.

The chain links TRBV29-1 to TRBJ2-7, with D tentatively TRBD2 (5 bases). There are 11 residues in the CDR3. Looked up from germline, CDR1 is SQVTM and CDR2 is ANQGSEA. The V end was cut by 6 bases, the J end by 6 bases, with 12 bases between. Here the CDR3 DNA reads TGCAGCGTCAGATACACTAGCGAGCAGTACTTC. It yields the protein CSVRYTSEQYF.

This chain links TRBV2 with TRBJ2-7; D gene uncertain. Germline CDR1 SNHLY, CDR2 FYNNEI. V lost 0 bases and J lost 3, with 12 bases in between. CDR3 length: 15 residues. The CDR3 nucleotides are TGTGCCAGCAGTGAAGCCCACATAAAATACTACGAGCAGTACTTC. This sequence encodes CASSEAHIKYYEQYF.

This chain links TRBV29-1 with TRBJ2-7; the match to TRBD2 covers 14 bases. Germline-derived CDR1 and CDR2 are SQVTM and ANQGSEA. The CDR3 sequence is 14 residues long. V lost 6 bases to trimming and J lost 5 bases; unmatched junction nucleotides: 6. Here the CDR3 reads CSVAGTSGSNEQYF. As DNA, the CDR3 is TGCAGCGTGGCCGGGACTAGCGGGAGTAACGAGCAGTACTTC.

The chain links TRBV19 to TRBJ2-1; 7 nucleotides line up with TRBD1. J was trimmed by 10 bases and V by 5 bases; bases with no gene match: 11. The CDR3 has 14 residues. The germline V gene encodes CDR1 LNHDA and CDR2 SQIVND (reference sequence). This CDR3 reads CASSPSDRAGEQFF. DNA for the CDR3: TGTGCCAGTAGTCCCTCAGACAGGGCAGGGGAGCAGTTCTTC.

This chain uses TRBV11-2 with TRBJ2-5, with a weak D call TRBD1 (6 bases). Germline CDR1 is SGHAT and CDR2 is FQNNGV. V lost 4 bases, J lost 5 bases, and 14 bases lay in between. This CDR3 region has 14 residues. The CDR3 loop is CASSSRVRGETQYF. CDR3 sequence (DNA): TGTGCCAGCAGCTCCCGGGTGAGGGGGGAGACCCAGTACTTC.

The chain has TRBV29-1 and TRBJ2-7; 9 bases map to TRBD1. Germline V CDR1 and CDR2: SQVTM, ANQGSEA. V dropped 7 bases and J dropped 5; count of bases not matched to a gene: 6. The CDR3 runs 12 residues. This CDR3 reads CSAGTGTHEQYF. CDR3 coding DNA: TGCAGCGCTGGGACAGGGACCCACGAGCAGTACTTC.

The chain links TRBV28 to TRBJ1-1, with 9 bases fitting TRBD1. V was pared by 7 bases and J by 7 bases, with 7 bases of the junction left unmatched. The CDR3 is 13 amino acids. Germline V gene lookup returns CDR1 MDHEN and CDR2 SYDVKM. The CDR3 DNA reads TGTGCCAGCACCCCACCGGGACAGGGTGAAGCTTTCTTT. Translation gives CASTPPGQGEAFF.

The CDR3 region has the DNA TGCGCCAGCAGCTTAAGCGGGAGGGACCCCTACGAGCAGTACTTC. Its protein is CASSLSGRDPYEQYF. The genes are TRBV5-1 and TRBJ2-7; TRBD2 matches at 10 bases. The CDR3 contains 15 residues. Germline values: CDR1 SGHRS, CDR2 YFSETQ. V shed 2 bases and J 2 bases; nucleotides not matched to a gene: 4.

V is TRBV4-2 and J is TRBJ1-4; maybe TRBD1 (5 bases). V was clipped by 4 bases and J by 8 bases, with 17 bases between them. The V gene's germline CDR1 is LGHNA and CDR2 YNFKEQ. The CDR3 contains 15 residues. The CDR3: CASSRSGGEGEKLFF. Written as DNA, the CDR3 is TGTGCCAGCAGCCGCAGCGGGGGGGAAGGAGAAAAACTGTTTTTT.

This rearrangement joins TRBV7-9 to TRBJ2-5; tentative D call: TRBD2 (5 bases). Trimming stripped 2 bases from V and 5 bases from J, with 9 bases between. The CDR3 is made up of 13 amino acids. CDR1 is SEHNR, CDR2 FQNEAQ, per germline (reference sequence). Here the CDR3 DNA reads TGTGCCAGCAGCTTAAGTTTAGCGGAGACCCAGTACTTC. As protein: CASSLSLAETQYF.

The J gene is TRBJ2-7, the V gene TRBV7-9; 8 positions match TRBD1. The CDR3 runs 12 residues. V was clipped by 3 bases and J by 5 bases; unmatched bases: 0. The germline V gene has CDR1 SEHNR and CDR2 FQNEAQ (reference sequence). CDR3 sequence reads: CASSLTGDEQYF. CDR3 sequence (DNA): TGTGCCAGCAGCTTGACAGGGGACGAGCAGTACTTC.

The V and J genes are TRBV6-5 and TRBJ2-7; tentative D call: TRBD1 (6 bases). There are 15 residues in the CDR3. Per germline, CDR1 MNHEY and CDR2 SVGAGI. Trimming left V 3 bases short and J 2 bases short, with 14 bases between. As DNA, the CDR3 is TGTGCCAGCAGTTATAAAGGGGGACATGCCTACGAGCAGTACTTC. Translation: CASSYKGGHAYEQYF.

The genes are TRBV5-1 and TRBJ2-1; 7 bases map to TRBD1. Germline values: CDR1 SGHRS, CDR2 YFSETQ. This CDR3 comprises 14 residues. V lost 4 bases, J lost 4 bases, and 5 bases stayed unmatched. CDR3 DNA: TGCGCCAGCAGCGCTGACAGGGTATACAATGAGCAGTTCTTC. It codes for CASSADRVYNEQFF.

V and J are TRBV11-2 and TRBJ2-5; D might be TRBD2 (5 bases). The CDR3 runs to 16 residues. Germline loops: CDR1 SGHAT, CDR2 FQNNGV. Trimming took off 4 bases at V and 5 bases at J, with 20 bases between the two ends. The CDR3 here is CASSSTRETFGETQYF. CDR3 DNA sequence: TGTGCCAGCAGCTCGACCCGGGAAACCTTTGGGGAGACCCAGTACTTC.

The rearrangement uses TRBV29-1 and TRBJ2-1, with 12 bases lining up with TRBD1. CDR3 size: 18 residues. Germline values: CDR1 SQVTM, CDR2 ANQGSEA. The J segment lost 7 bases and the V segment lost 5 bases, leaving 18 bases of the junction unmatched. The CDR3 DNA is TGCAGCGTTATTACCGCGGATCTCCCGGGACAGGGGGCAAATGAGCAGTTCTTC. It encodes CSVITADLPGQGANEQFF.

This chain links TRBV24-1 with TRBJ2-5; 8 bases are a match to TRBD1. The germline V gene encodes CDR1 KGHDR and CDR2 SFDVKD. The CDR3 is made up of 17 amino acids. The ends lost 4 bases at V and 4 bases at J; junction bases unmatched: 13. CDR3 protein: CATSDARQGAVVETQYF. The CDR3, as DNA: TGTGCCACCAGTGACGCTCGGCAGGGGGCCGTAGTAGAGACCCAGTACTTC.

The V gene is TRBV5-1, the J gene TRBJ2-7, with 7 bases identical to TRBD2. Germline V gene sequence: CDR1 SGHRS, CDR2 YFSETQ. The CDR3 extends over 14 amino acids. V lost 2 bases to trimming and J lost 2 bases; unmatched junction nucleotides: 4. As DNA, the CDR3 is TGCGCCAGCAGCTTACGGGGGGAGACCTACGAGCAGTACTTC. Amino acids: CASSLRGETYEQYF.